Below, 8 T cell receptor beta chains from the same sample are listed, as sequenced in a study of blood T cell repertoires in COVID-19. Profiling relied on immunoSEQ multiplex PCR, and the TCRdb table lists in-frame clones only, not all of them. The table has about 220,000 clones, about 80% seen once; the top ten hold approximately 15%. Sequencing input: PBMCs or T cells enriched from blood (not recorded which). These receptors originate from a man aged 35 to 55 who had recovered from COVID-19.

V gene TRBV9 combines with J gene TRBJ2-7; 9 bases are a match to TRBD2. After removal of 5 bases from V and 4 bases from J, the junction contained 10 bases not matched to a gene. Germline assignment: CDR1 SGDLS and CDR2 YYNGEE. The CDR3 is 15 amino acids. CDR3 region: CASSQYSGSKYEQYF. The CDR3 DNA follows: TGTGCCAGCAGTCAATATAGCGGGAGTAAATACGAGCAGTACTTC.

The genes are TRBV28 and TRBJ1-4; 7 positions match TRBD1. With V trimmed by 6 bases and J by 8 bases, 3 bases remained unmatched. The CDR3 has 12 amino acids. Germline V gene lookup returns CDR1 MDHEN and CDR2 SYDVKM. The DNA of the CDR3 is TGTGCCAGCAGCTCCAGGGGGGAAAAACTGTTTTTT. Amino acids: CASSSRGEKLFF.

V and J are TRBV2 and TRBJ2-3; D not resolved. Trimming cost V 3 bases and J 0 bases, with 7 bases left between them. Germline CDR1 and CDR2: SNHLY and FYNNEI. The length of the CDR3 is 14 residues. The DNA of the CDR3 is TGTGCCAGCAGTGATCCGGGTAGCACAGATACGCAGTATTTT. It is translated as CASSDPGSTDTQYF.

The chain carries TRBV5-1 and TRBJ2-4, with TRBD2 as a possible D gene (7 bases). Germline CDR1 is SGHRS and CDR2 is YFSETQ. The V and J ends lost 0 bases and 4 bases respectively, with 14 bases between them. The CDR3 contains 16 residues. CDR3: CASSLDPAGQKNIQYF. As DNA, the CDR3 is TGCGCCAGCAGCTTGGATCCAGCGGGACAAAAAAACATTCAGTACTTC.

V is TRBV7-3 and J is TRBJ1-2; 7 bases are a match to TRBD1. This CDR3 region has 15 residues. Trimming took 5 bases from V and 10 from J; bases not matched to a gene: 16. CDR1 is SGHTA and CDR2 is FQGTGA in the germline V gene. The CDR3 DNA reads TGTGCCAGCAGCCCGAGGACAGGAATCAAGATAGACTACACCTTC. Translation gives CASSPRTGIKIDYTF.

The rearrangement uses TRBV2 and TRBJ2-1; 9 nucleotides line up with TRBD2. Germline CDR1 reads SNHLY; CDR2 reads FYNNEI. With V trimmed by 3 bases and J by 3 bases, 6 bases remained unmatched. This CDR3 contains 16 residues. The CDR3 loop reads CASSEFGSGGYNEQFF. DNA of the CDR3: TGTGCCAGCAGTGAGTTTGGTAGCGGGGGCTACAATGAGCAGTTCTTC.

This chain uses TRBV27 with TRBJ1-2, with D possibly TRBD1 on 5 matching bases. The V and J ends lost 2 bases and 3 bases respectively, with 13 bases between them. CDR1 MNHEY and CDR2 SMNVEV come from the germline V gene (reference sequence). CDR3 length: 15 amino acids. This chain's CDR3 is CASSLGAANHYGYTF. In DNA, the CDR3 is TGTGCCAGCAGTTTAGGGGCAGCTAACCACTATGGCTACACCTTC.

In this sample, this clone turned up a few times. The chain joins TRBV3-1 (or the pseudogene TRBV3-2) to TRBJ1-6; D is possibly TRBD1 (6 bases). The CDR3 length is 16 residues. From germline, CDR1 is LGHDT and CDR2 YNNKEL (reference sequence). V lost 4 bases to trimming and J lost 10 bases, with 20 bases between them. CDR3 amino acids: CASSLFRGASRSPLHF. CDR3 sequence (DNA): TGTGCCAGCAGCCTGTTCCGGGGGGCCTCGCGATCACCCCTCCACTTT.